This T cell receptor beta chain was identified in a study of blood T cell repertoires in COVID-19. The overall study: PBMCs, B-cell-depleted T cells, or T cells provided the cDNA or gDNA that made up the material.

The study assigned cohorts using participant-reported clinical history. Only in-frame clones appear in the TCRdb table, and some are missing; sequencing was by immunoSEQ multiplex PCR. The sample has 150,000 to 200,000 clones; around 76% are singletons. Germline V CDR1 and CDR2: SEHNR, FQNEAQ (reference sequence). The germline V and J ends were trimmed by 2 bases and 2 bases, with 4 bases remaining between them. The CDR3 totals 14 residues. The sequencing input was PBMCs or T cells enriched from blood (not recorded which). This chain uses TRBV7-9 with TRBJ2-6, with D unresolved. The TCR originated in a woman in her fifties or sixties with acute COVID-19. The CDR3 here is CASSLSAGANVLTF. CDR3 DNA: TGTGCCAGCAGCTTAAGCGCTGGGGCCAACGTCCTGACTTTC.